This T cell receptor beta chain appears in the sequencing data of a study of blood T cell repertoires in COVID-19. Study-level background: Acute and convalescent COVID-19 specimens originated in the United States, Italy and Spain. The cDNA or gDNA used as material had been derived from T cells, B-cell-depleted T cells, or PBMCs.

Per the authors' pipeline: Scientists estimated how many nucleated cells there were by amplifying reference gene primers. Measured with immunoSEQ multiplex PCR; TCRdb has only the in-frame clones, and not every one. Clone size and the V and J calls come from that table; the DNA yielded D and trimming. The sample contains some 140,000 clones, roughly 83% of which appear only once. Seattle's cohort entered during active infection and was followed longitudinally. The V and J ends lost 5 bases and 4 bases respectively, with 9 bases between them. Germline-derived CDR1 and CDR2 are SEHNR and FQNEAQ (reference sequence). The CDR3 covers 12 residues.

This chain uses TRBV7-9 with TRBJ2-7; the D is unclear. The sequenced sample was peripheral blood. This receptor was identified in a woman between 70 and 85 years old with COVID-19, enrolled during active disease. The CDR3 spells CASSITSYEQYF. CDR3 bases: TGTGCCAGCAGCATCACCAGTTACGAGCAGTACTTC.